The 19 T cell receptor beta chains in this list originate from one sample, sequenced in a study of T cell repertoires in ileal Crohn's disease. Some clones are missing from TCRdb's copy, which holds only in-frame ones; the method was immunoSEQ multiplex PCR. The sample has approximately 8,000 clones; 75% to 85% are singletons. Sequenced material: ileal tissue. These receptors were taken from an adult with Crohn's disease.

V is TRBV6-5 and J is TRBJ1-2; D might be TRBD1 (6 bases). Germline V lookup: CDR1 MNHEY, CDR2 SVGAGI. There are 13 residues in the CDR3. V lost 5 bases, J lost 7 bases, and 14 bases lay in between. CDR3 in amino acids: CASSARGRGGYTF. CDR3 nucleotides: TGTGCCAGCAGTGCCAGGGGTCGGGGTGGCTACACCTTC.

This clone was counted a single time. The CDR3 end shows no conserved phenylalanine or tryptophan, and so a read error is likely. It is unclear where the CDR3 begins or ends on the DNA, so no DNA is shown, and the CDR3 is as TCRdb lists it. The chain has TRBV5-4 and TRBJ2-6; TRBD2 is the table's D call and was not checked against the DNA. Germline V lookup: CDR1 SGHNT, CDR2 YYREEE (reference sequence). A total of 10 residues make up the CDR3, ends included. CDR3 in amino acids: CASSLDYGFE.

The rearrangement links TRBV2 to TRBJ2-3; 14 bases align to TRBD2. The CDR3 has 17 amino acids. Germline CDR1 and CDR2: SNHLY and FYNNEI. After removal of 8 bases from V and 3 bases from J, the junction contained 10 bases not matched to a gene. This chain's CDR3 is CASVGTSGSLDTDTQYF. The CDR3 DNA reads TGTGCCAGCGTTGGGACTAGCGGGAGTTTGGATACAGATACGCAGTATTTT.

The chain carries TRBV2 and TRBJ2-7; the match to TRBD2 covers 8 bases. With 6 bases clipped from V and 2 bases from J, the junction kept 6 bases outside the gene matches. This CDR3 comprises 14 residues. CDR1 is SNHLY, CDR2 FYNNEI, per germline. The CDR3 nucleotides are TGTGCCAGCAGCCTGCGGGAGGCTCCCTACGAGCAGTACTTC. Translating it yields CASSLREAPYEQYF.

CDR3 sequence reads: CASSSPTRGGETQYF. DNA for the CDR3: TGTGCCAGCAGCTCCCCCACGCGGGGGGGGGAGACCCAGTACTTC. The chain combines TRBV5-4 with TRBJ2-5, with TRBD2 identical over 9 bases. The CDR3 consists of 15 residues. In germline, CDR1 is SGHNT, CDR2 YYREEE (reference sequence). After removal of 3 bases from V and 5 bases from J, the junction contained 8 bases not matched to a gene.

The chain uses TRBV6-6 and TRBJ2-5; TRBD2 aligns across 8 bases. V dropped 4 bases and J dropped 5; count of bases not matched to a gene: 6. The CDR3 sequence is 14 residues long. CDR1 and CDR2 from the germline V gene are MNHNY and SVGAGI (reference sequence). This CDR3 is CASSSAGAGETQYF. In nucleotides, the CDR3 is TGTGCCAGCAGTTCAGCGGGAGCCGGGGAGACCCAGTACTTC.

The chain employs TRBV9 and TRBJ2-7; the D gene is possibly TRBD2 (6 bases). Deletions cut 4 bases from V and 4 bases from J, with 18 bases between. In germline, CDR1 is SGDLS, CDR2 YYNGEE. The CDR3 totals 15 residues. Here the CDR3 reads CASSPRVGGNYEQYF. The CDR3, as DNA: TGTGCCAGCAGCCCCCGGGTGGGGGGAAATTACGAGCAGTACTTC.

V usage is TRBV19 and J usage is TRBJ2-7; TRBD2 might be the D (7 bases). This CDR3 comprises 17 residues. Trimming stripped 0 bases from V and 3 bases from J, with 18 bases between. Germline values: CDR1 LNHDA, CDR2 SQIVND (reference sequence). CDR3 residues: CASSIDPPGGRFYEQYF. In DNA form, the CDR3 reads TGTGCCAGTAGTATAGATCCCCCCGGGGGGCGCTTCTACGAGCAGTACTTC.

This sequence joins TRBV6-1 and TRBJ2-7; 8 nucleotides agree with TRBD2. Trimming at V came to 0 bases and at J to 3 bases, leaving 4 bases not matched to a gene. The CDR3 extends over 15 amino acids. The germline V gene has CDR1 MNHNS and CDR2 SASEGT. The DNA for the CDR3 is TGTGCCAGCAGTGAAGCGCTGGGGACTAGCTACGAGCAGTACTTC. This translates into CASSEALGTSYEQYF.

The V gene is TRBV5-1, the J gene TRBJ1-2, with D unresolved. Germline values: CDR1 SGHRS, CDR2 YFSETQ. The CDR3 sequence is 13 residues long. V dropped 0 bases and J dropped 4 bases, with 7 bases sitting between them. In DNA form, the CDR3 reads TGCGCCAGCAGCTTGGGCGGAGCCTATGGCTACACCTTC. It is translated as CASSLGGAYGYTF.

V gene TRBV2 combines with J gene TRBJ1-2; unclear D gene. Germline V gene sequence: CDR1 SNHLY, CDR2 FYNNEI. This CDR3 region has 12 residues. V lost 9 bases and J lost 8, with 16 bases in between. CDR3 sequence: CASTQIYGGYTF. DNA of the CDR3: TGTGCCAGTACACAGATCTATGGCGGCTACACCTTC.

The chain uses TRBV7-2 and TRBJ1-2; 7 nucleotides line up with TRBD1. The CDR3 consists of 14 residues. Germline V gene lookup returns CDR1 SGHTA and CDR2 FQGNSA. The J segment lost 4 bases and the V segment lost 5 bases, leaving 7 bases of the junction unmatched. The CDR3 DNA sequence: TGTGCCAGCAGCCCGGCCGACAGGGTCTATGGCTACACCTTC. Its protein is CASSPADRVYGYTF.

This clone came up once. The rearrangement uses TRBV7-2 and TRBJ1-5; possibly TRBD1 for D (6 bases). V was trimmed by 1 base and J by 2 bases, leaving 9 bases between them. The CDR3 has 15 residues. Looked up from germline, CDR1 is SGHTA and CDR2 is FQGNSA. The CDR3 protein is CASSLVTGRNQPQHF. Written as DNA, the CDR3 is TGTGCCAGCAGCTTAGTGACAGGTCGCAATCAGCCCCAGCATTTT.

The rearrangement uses TRBV5-1 and TRBJ2-3; the D is unclear. CDR1 is SGHRS and CDR2 is YFSETQ in the germline V gene. The CDR3 totals 14 residues. With 2 bases removed from V and 0 bases from J, the gap between germline ends came to 7 bases. This chain's CDR3 is CASSFFGSTDTQYF. CDR3 in DNA: TGCGCCAGCAGCTTTTTTGGCAGCACAGATACGCAGTATTTT.

This chain joins TRBV5-8 and TRBJ2-6, with TRBD1 identical over 7 bases. V shed 0 bases, J shed 2 bases, and the junction held 2 bases outside the gene matches. This CDR3 is built from 16 residues. Germline V gene data show CDR1 as SGHTS and CDR2 as YDEGEE. CDR3 sequence reads: CASSLETGTGANVLTF. In DNA, the CDR3 is TGTGCCAGCAGCTTGGAGACAGGGACTGGGGCCAACGTCCTGACTTTC.

The CDR3 region is CASSSHQGGGGGLGTEAFF. CDR3 in DNA: TGTGCCAGCAGCTCCCACCAAGGGGGAGGAGGGGGCCTCGGCACTGAAGCTTTCTTT. The J gene is TRBJ1-1, the V gene TRBV7-9, with 7 bases aligning to TRBD1. Germline V gene sequence: CDR1 SEHNR, CDR2 FQNEAQ (reference sequence). V dropped 4 bases and J dropped 4; count of bases not matched to a gene: 21. The length of the CDR3 is 19 residues.

The V and J genes are TRBV19 and TRBJ1-5; 7 positions agree with TRBD1. The CDR3 covers 14 residues. CDR1 LNHDA and CDR2 SQIVND come from the germline V gene (reference sequence). V trimming: 4 bases; J trimming: 7 bases; junction bases outside the gene matches: 7. CDR3 loop: CASSTQGVWQPQHF. In DNA form, the CDR3 reads TGTGCCAGTAGTACCCAGGGGGTCTGGCAGCCCCAGCATTTT.

J is TRBJ2-7 and V is TRBV9; 7 bases fit TRBD2. J lost 2 bases, V lost 4 bases, and 9 bases had no gene match. Germline V gene sequence: CDR1 SGDLS, CDR2 YYNGEE. The CDR3 totals 15 residues. The CDR3 sequence: CASSPTWLAAYEQYF. Written as DNA, the CDR3 is TGTGCCAGCAGCCCCACGTGGCTAGCGGCCTACGAGCAGTACTTC.

The chain joins TRBV19 to TRBJ2-1, with 10 nucleotides matching TRBD2. V gave up 5 bases and J gave up 5 bases; unmatched junction bases: 6. The CDR3 extends over 15 amino acids. The germline V gene has CDR1 LNHDA and CDR2 SQIVND (reference sequence). The CDR3 DNA follows: TGTGCCAGTAGTCTTAGGACTAGCGGAAACAATGAGCAGTTCTTC. The encoded protein is CASSLRTSGNNEQFF.